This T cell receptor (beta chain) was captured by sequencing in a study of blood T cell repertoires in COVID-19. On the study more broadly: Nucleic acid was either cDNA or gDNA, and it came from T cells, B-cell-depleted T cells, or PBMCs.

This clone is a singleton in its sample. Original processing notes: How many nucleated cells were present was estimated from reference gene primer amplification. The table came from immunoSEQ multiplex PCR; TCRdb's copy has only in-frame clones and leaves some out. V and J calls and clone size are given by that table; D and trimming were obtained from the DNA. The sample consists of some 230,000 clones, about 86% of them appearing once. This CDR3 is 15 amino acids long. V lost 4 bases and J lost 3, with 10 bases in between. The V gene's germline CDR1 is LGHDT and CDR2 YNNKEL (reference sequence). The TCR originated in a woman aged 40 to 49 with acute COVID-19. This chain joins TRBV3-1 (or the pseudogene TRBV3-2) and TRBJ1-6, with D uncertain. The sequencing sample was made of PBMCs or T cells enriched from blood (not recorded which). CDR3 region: CASSPRRVYNSPLHF. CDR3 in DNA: TGTGCCAGCAGCCCCCGACGGGTCTATAATTCACCCCTCCACTTT.